This T cell receptor (beta chain) was documented in a study of shared T cell receptors in the human thymus. Sequencing used immunoSEQ multiplex PCR; TCRdb keeps in-frame clones, though not all of them. The table has hundreds of thousands of clones, roughly 90% seen once; the top ten hold around 0.0099%. Germline V gene sequence: CDR1 SGHNT, CDR2 YYREEE (reference sequence). V lost 3 bases, J lost 4 bases, and 5 bases stayed unmatched. The CDR3 is made up of 14 amino acids. The same data also went into a second study, on human thymus T cells.

The rearrangement uses TRBV5-4 and TRBJ2-7, with TRBD2 identical over 9 bases. The TCR sequence derives from a boy younger than two with a congenital heart defect. Sequencing used thymocytes. The chain's CDR3 is CASSSMTSGYEQYF. The DNA for the CDR3 is TGTGCCAGCAGCTCCATGACTAGCGGTTACGAGCAGTACTTC.